The T cell receptor (beta chain) described here comes from a study of monozygotic twins with inflammatory bowel disease. Study results and limitations: For repertoire similarity, concordant twins did not differ from discordant twins, possibly because power was limited.

cDNA synthesis was performed in eight separate reactions for each sample. UMIs with a 6-nucleotide sample barcode were added by template switching. Nested amplification of TCRalpha and TCRbeta cDNA involved two PCRs of about 16 and 10 cycles. Using the 5' RACE reads, TCRdb records one entry per CDR3 protein without DNA. The table for this sample gives about 85,000 distinct CDR3 sequences. Regarding this clonotype: The antigen is not known.

Germline V gene lookup returns CDR1 SGHTA and CDR2 FQGNSA. This CDR3 has 16 amino acids. Material for sequencing was blood. This clonotype originated in a human donor with ulcerative colitis or Crohn's disease, or a healthy co-twin of an affected twin (not recorded which). The chain uses TRBV7-2 and TRBJ2-3; TCRdb's D call of TRBD2 is untestable without DNA. The CDR3: CASSPWTSGGLSTQYF.